The rows below give T cell receptor beta chains drawn from one sample of a study of T cell responses to AZD1222 COVID-19 vaccine. Libraries were prepared by immunoSEQ multiplex PCR; TCRdb keeps only in-frame clonotypes and omits some of them. This sample carries 95,000 to 100,000 clones, about 88% of them seen once, and the ten largest clones take about 14%. Source: peripheral blood, taken 28 days after the second AZD1222 dose. The receptors come from an adult who received the AZD1222 COVID-19 vaccine. CDR3s include the opening cysteine and the closing phenylalanine or tryptophan. A D gene is named only where the DNA matches it firmly. Only some rows state a clone size, as once, few, many or a class for expanded clones.

V gene	D gene	J gene	clone size	CDR3 DNA	CDR3 protein
TRBV7-2	TRBD2	TRBJ2-5	NA	TGTGCCAGCAGCTTAGCTAGCGGGAAACAAGAGACCCAGTACTTC	CASSLASGKQETQYF
TRBV6-5	NA	TRBJ2-1	NA	TGTGCCAGCAGTAAGGACGCTAGCTCCTACAATGAGCAGTTCTTC	CASSKDASSYNEQFF
TRBV2	TRBD1	TRBJ1-1	NA	TGTGCCACTCAACAGGGGGCCGAGGACACTGAAGCTTTCTTT	CATQQGAEDTEAFF
TRBV10-3	NA	TRBJ1-4	NA	TGTGCCATCAGTGACATGGACGAAAAACTGTTTTTT	CAISDMDEKLFF
TRBV4-3	NA	TRBJ1-1	NA	TGCGCCAGCAGCCAAGAAGTTATGAACACTGAAGCTTTCTTT	CASSQEVMNTEAFF
TRBV7-2	TRBD2	TRBJ2-5	NA	TGTGCCAGCAGCCCAGGACTAGCGGGGGGCATAGAGACCCAGTACTTC	CASSPGLAGGIETQYF
TRBV27	NA	TRBJ2-7	NA	TGTGCCAGCAGTTTTGCGCCCGAGGTCTACGAGCAGTACTTC	CASSFAPEVYEQYF
TRBV4-1	TRBD1	TRBJ2-7	NA	TGCGCCAGCAGCCAAGTAGAGGGGACAGACACTTACGAGCAGTACTTC	CASSQVEGTDTYEQYF
TRBV19	TRBD1	TRBJ1-1	NA	TGTGCCAGTAGTCGGGACAGGGGTAGGCTAAAAGAAGCTTTCTTT	CASSRDRGRLKEAFF
TRBV5-1	TRBD2	TRBJ2-3	few	TGCGCCAGCAGCCTGACTAGCGGGACCACAGATACGCAGTATTTT	CASSLTSGTTDTQYF
TRBV7-6	NA	TRBJ1-3	once	TGTGCCAGCAGCCCGGGACCGAGCGCCTCTGGAAACACCATATATTTT	CASSPGPSASGNTIYF
TRBV4-3	NA	TRBJ1-4	NA	TGCGCCAGCAGCCAGGGCGGGTCCTGGCGAAAACTGTTTTTT	CASSQGGSWRKLFF
TRBV18	NA	TRBJ2-5	NA	TGTGCCAGCTCACCACCGGATGTAGGGTCAAGACTAGGTAGTTGTTTTTTCGAGACCCAGTACTTC	CASSPPDVGSRLGSCFFETQYF
TRBV19	NA	TRBJ2-6	once	TGTGCCAGTAGTTTGGGGGTCTCTGGGGCCAACGTCCTGACTTTC	CASSLGVSGANVLTF
TRBV7-9	NA	TRBJ1-2	once	TGTGCCAGCAGCTTAAAAGATGGACAAACTCCTGGGCTCTATGGCTACACCTTC	CASSLKDGQTPGLYGYTF
TRBV6-5	TRBD1	TRBJ2-7	NA	TGTGCCAGCAGGGACAGGGGCCACGAGCAGTACTTC	CASRDRGHEQYF
TRBV14	NA	TRBJ2-7	NA	TGTGCCAGCAGCCAAGAGGGCCGGGCAGGGTTGTACGAGCAGTACTTC	CASSQEGRAGLYEQYF
TRBV5-6	TRBD1	TRBJ1-1	few	TGTGCCAGCAGCTCCCTCGGGACAGGGTGGACTGAAGCTTTCTTT	CASSSLGTGWTEAFF